This T cell receptor beta chain was found in a study of ipilimumab plus nivolumab after autologous stem cell transplantation. Study-wide background: A median of about 8 nivolumab and roughly 5 ipilimumab doses were given. DLBCL patients had primary refractory or relapsed disease.

Some clones are missing from TCRdb's copy, which holds only in-frame ones; the method was immunoSEQ multiplex PCR. The profile shows tens of thousands of clones, more than 80% of them singletons. This clone was counted once. Trimming shortened V by 0 bases and J by 8 bases, and 14 bases separated the two germline ends. Per germline, CDR1 SQVTM and CDR2 ANQGSEA. The CDR3 is 14 amino acids. Checkpoint therapy with ipilimumab 1 mg/kg began 14 to 28 days after transplant. Patients got 3 mg/kg IV nivolumab weeks 1, 4, 7, 10, then biweekly through week 26. The TCR sequence derives from a male donor with diffuse large B-cell lymphoma. The input for sequencing was PBMCs, taken in a trial of ipilimumab plus nivolumab as post-transplant consolidation. The chain uses TRBV29-1 and TRBJ2-1; D possibly corresponds to TRBD1 (6 bases). As DNA, the CDR3 is TGCAGCGTTGAAGATCGACAGGACAGCTATGAGCAGTTCTTC. Translating gives CSVEDRQDSYEQFF.